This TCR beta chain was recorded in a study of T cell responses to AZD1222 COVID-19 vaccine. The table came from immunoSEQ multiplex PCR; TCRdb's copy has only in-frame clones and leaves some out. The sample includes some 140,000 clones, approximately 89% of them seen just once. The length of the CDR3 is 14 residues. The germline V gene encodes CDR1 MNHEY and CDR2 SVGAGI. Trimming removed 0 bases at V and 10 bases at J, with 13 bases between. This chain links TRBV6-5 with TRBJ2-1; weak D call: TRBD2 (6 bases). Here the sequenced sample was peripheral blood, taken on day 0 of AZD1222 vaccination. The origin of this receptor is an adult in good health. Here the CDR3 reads CASSYSNSGSEQFF. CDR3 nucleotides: TGTGCCAGCAGTTACTCGAATAGCGGAAGCGAGCAGTTCTTC.